This entry features one TCR beta chain sequence. This sample stems from a study of OX40 agonist ivuxolimab in advanced cancers. Study at large: Partial responses were recorded for three patients, including one with hepatocellular carcinoma and two with cutaneous melanoma.

Sequencing was performed with immunoSEQ multiplex PCR; in TCRdb, only in-frame clones are kept and a portion is missing. This table has 99,000 or so clones, about 92% appearing once. Per germline, CDR1 ENHRY and CDR2 SYGVKD. This CDR3 has 13 residues. V shed 5 bases, J shed 3 bases, and the junction held 3 bases outside the gene matches. V gene TRBV10-3 combines with J gene TRBJ1-2, with TRBD1 matching over 7 bases. The clonotype was recovered from an adult with an advanced solid tumor such as melanoma, head and neck, liver or kidney cancer. The sample was CD4+ or CD8+ T cells sorted from blood, taken in a trial of the OX40 agonist ivuxolimab. The CDR3 loop is CAISQQGYYGYTF. The CDR3 DNA sequence: TGTGCCATCAGTCAACAGGGGTACTATGGCTACACCTTC.